The source of this T cell receptor (beta chain) is a study of blood T cell repertoires in COVID-19. Overall study: Collection of acute and convalescent COVID-19 samples took place in the United States, Italy and Spain. T cells, B-cell-depleted T cells, or PBMCs supplied cDNA or gDNA.

CDR1 and CDR2 from the germline V gene are MDHEN and SYDVKM. V was clipped by 6 bases and J by 7 bases, with 9 bases between them. This CDR3 spans 12 amino acids. As handled by the study authors: Estimated nucleated cell counts came from reference gene primer amplification. Generated by immunoSEQ multiplex PCR, the TCRdb table keeps only in-frame clones and is missing some. Clone size and the V and J calls come from that table; the DNA yielded D and trimming. The sample contains 45,000 to 50,000 clones, over 80% of which appear only once. The TCR comes from a man aged 65 to 85 with acute or convalescent COVID-19. The chain has TRBV28 and TRBJ2-2; a possible D gene is TRBD1 (5 bases). Sequencing was performed on peripheral blood. The chain's CDR3 is CASRGLGGELFF. DNA of the CDR3: TGTGCCAGCAGGGGGCTGGGCGGGGAGCTGTTTTTT.